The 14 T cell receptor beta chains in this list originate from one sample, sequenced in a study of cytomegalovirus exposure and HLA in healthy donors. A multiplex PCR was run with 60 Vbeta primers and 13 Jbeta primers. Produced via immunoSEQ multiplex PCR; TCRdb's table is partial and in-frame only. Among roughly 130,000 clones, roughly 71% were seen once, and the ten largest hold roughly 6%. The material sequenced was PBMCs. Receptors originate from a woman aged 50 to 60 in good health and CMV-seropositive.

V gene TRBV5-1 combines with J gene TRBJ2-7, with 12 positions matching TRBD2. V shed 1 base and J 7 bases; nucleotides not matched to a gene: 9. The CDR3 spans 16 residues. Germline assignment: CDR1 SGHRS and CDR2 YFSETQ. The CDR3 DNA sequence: TGCGCCAGCAGCTTGACTAGCGGGGGGCCGGTTGGAGAGCAGTACTTC. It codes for CASSLTSGGPVGEQYF.

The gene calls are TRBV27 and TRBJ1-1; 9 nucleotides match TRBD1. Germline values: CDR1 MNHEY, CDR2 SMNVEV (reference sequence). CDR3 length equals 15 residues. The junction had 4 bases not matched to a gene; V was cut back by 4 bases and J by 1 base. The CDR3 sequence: CASSSGTGTNTEAFF. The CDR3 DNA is TGTGCCAGCAGTTCCGGGACAGGGACGAACACTGAAGCTTTCTTT.

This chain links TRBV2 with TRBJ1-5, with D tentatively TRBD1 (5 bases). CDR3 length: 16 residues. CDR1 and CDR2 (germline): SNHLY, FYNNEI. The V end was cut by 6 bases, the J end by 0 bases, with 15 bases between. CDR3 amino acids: CASSLMDTYSNQPQHF. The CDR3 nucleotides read TGTGCCAGCAGCCTTATGGACACCTATAGCAATCAGCCCCAGCATTTT.

The CDR3 loop reads CAISEGNYNEQFF. Written as DNA, the CDR3 is TGTGCCATCAGTGAGGGCAATTACAATGAGCAGTTCTTC. The chain couples TRBV10-3 to TRBJ2-1; no clear D. The CDR3 is 13 residues long. The germline gives CDR1 ENHRY, CDR2 SYGVKD. Trimming pared 2 bases from V and 4 bases from J, leaving 6 bases between.

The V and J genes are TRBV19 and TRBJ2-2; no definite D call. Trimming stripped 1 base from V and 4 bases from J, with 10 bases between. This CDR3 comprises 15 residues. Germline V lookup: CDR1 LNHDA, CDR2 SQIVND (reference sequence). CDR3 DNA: TGTGCCAGTAGTATAGTCACGACGGGCACCGGGGAGCTGTTTTTT. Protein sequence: CASSIVTTGTGELFF.

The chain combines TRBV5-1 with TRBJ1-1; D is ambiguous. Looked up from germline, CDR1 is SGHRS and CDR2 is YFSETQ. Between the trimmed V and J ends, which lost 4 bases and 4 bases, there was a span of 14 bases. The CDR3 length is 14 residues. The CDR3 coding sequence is TGCGCCAGCAGCGGTGACCCGTCGGGCACTGAAGCTTTCTTT. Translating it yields CASSGDPSGTEAFF.

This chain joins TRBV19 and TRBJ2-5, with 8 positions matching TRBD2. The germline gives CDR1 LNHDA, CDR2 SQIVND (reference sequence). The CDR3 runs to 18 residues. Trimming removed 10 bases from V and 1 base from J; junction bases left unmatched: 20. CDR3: CANLNLSGGQGPQETQYF. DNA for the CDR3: TGTGCCAACCTGAATTTAAGCGGGGGACAAGGACCCCAAGAGACCCAGTACTTC.

This chain's CDR3 is CSAQTAVRSKNIQYF. The CDR3 nucleotides are TGCAGCGCCCAGACAGCCGTCCGGTCCAAAAACATTCAGTACTTC. The chain is built from TRBV29-1 and TRBJ2-4, with a possible D match to TRBD1 (5 bases). V dropped 7 bases and J dropped 2 bases, with 18 bases sitting between them. The CDR3 runs 15 residues. Germline V gives CDR1 SQVTM, CDR2 ANQGSEA. Full variable domain (outside the CDR3, taken from reference TRBV29-1 and TRBJ2-4): SAVISQKPSRDICQRGTSLTIQCQVDSQVTMMFWYRQQPGQSLTLIATANQGSEATYESGFVIDKFPISRPNLTFSTLTVSNMSPEDSSIYLCSAQTAVRSKNIQYFGAGTRLSVL.

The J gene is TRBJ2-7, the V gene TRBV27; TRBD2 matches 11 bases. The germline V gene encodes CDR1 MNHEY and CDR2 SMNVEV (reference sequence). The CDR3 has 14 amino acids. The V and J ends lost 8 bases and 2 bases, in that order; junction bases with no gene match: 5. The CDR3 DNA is TGTGCCAGCGGCTTAGCGGGGGGGACCTACGAGCAGTACTTC. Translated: CASGLAGGTYEQYF.

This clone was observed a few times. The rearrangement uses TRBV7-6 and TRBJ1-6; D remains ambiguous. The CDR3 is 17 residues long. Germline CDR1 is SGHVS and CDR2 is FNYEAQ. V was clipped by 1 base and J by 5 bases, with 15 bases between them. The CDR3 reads CASSLVAGNRDNSPLHF. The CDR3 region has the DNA TGTGCCAGCAGCTTAGTCGCCGGGAATAGGGATAATTCACCCCTCCACTTT.

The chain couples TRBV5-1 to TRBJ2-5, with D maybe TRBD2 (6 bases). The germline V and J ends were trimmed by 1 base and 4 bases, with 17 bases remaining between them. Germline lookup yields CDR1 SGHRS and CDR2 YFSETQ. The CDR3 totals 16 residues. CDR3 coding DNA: TGCGCCAGCAGCTTGAGCGCTTTCGTGGGGGGAGAGACCCAGTACTTC. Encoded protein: CASSLSAFVGGETQYF.

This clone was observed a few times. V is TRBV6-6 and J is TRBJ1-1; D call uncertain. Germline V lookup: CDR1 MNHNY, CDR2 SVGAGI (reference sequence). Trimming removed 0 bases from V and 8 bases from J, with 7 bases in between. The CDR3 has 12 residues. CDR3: CASSYSGEEAFF. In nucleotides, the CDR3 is TGTGCCAGCAGTTACTCCGGGGAAGAAGCTTTCTTT.

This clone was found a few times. The CDR3: CASSLEAGRTEAFF. The CDR3 coding sequence is TGTGCCAGCAGCTTAGAGGCAGGGAGGACTGAAGCTTTCTTT. The chain links TRBV7-9 to TRBJ1-1; D perhaps matches TRBD1 (5 bases). Per germline, CDR1 SEHNR and CDR2 FQNEAQ (reference sequence). V was trimmed by 1 base and J by 5 bases, leaving 11 bases between them. The CDR3 totals 14 residues. Filled out from reference TRBV7-9 and TRBJ1-1, the complete variable domain reads DTGVSQNPRHKITKRGQNVTFRCDPISEHNRLYWYRQTLGQGPEFLTYFQNEAQLEKSRLLSDRFSAERPKGSFSTLEIQRTEQGDSAMYLCASSLEAGRTEAFFGQGTRLTVV.

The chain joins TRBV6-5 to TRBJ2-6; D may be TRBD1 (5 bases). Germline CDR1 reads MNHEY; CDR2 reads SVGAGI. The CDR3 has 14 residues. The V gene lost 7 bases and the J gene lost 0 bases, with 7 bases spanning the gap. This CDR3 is CASKGFSGANVLTF. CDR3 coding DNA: TGTGCCAGCAAGGGGTTCTCTGGGGCCAACGTCCTGACTTTC.